These 6 T cell receptor beta chains came from one sample sequenced in a study of blood T cell repertoires in COVID-19. Clones were read by immunoSEQ multiplex PCR, and TCRdb kept only the in-frame ones, dropping some. The profile shows about 83,000 clones, about 83% of them singletons. Sequences were obtained from peripheral blood. These receptors originate from a man aged 50 or older with active COVID-19.

The chain carries TRBV27 and TRBJ1-1, with 8 bases aligning to TRBD1. The trim removed 8 bases at V and 1 base at J, leaving 3 bases unmatched. Germline loops: CDR1 MNHEY, CDR2 SMNVEV (reference sequence). CDR3 length: 13 residues. CDR3 loop: CASGDRSNTEAFF. The DNA for the CDR3 is TGTGCCAGCGGGGACAGGTCGAACACTGAAGCTTTCTTT.

The CDR3 bases are TGCAGTGCTAGAAGGGGCGGCGAGCAGTACTTC. Translation: CSARRGGEQYF. The chain recombines TRBV20-1 with TRBJ2-7, with a possible D match to TRBD1 (5 bases). V lost 2 bases to trimming and J lost 6 bases, with 8 bases between them. The germline gives CDR1 DFQATT, CDR2 SNEGSKA (reference sequence). The CDR3 length is 11 residues.

The chain uses TRBV9 and TRBJ2-5; TRBD2 matches 8 bases. Trimming removed 4 bases from V and 5 bases from J; junction bases left unmatched: 7. Looked up from germline, CDR1 is SGDLS and CDR2 is YYNGEE. The CDR3 has 14 amino acids. The CDR3 reads CASSPKREWETQYF. For the CDR3, the DNA is TGTGCCAGCAGCCCAAAGCGGGAGTGGGAGACCCAGTACTTC.

The chain recombines TRBV4-3 with TRBJ2-1; the match to TRBD2 covers 7 bases. Looked up from germline, CDR1 is LGHNA and CDR2 is YSLEER. This CDR3 comprises 16 residues. The J segment lost 2 bases and the V segment lost 0 bases, leaving 4 bases of the junction unmatched. This chain's CDR3 is CASSQDYRGAYNEQFF. As DNA, the CDR3 is TGCGCCAGCAGCCAAGATTACCGGGGGGCCTACAATGAGCAGTTCTTC.

The rearrangement links TRBV9 to TRBJ1-1, with TRBD1 as a possible D gene (5 bases). V was shortened by 0 bases and J by 2 bases, with 14 bases between the two germline ends. The CDR3 has 16 amino acids. The V gene's germline CDR1 is SGDLS and CDR2 YYNGEE. CDR3: CASSVGAGGRNTEAFF. The CDR3 coding sequence is TGTGCCAGCAGCGTAGGGGCGGGGGGAAGAAACACTGAAGCTTTCTTT.

The chain links TRBV5-6 to TRBJ2-5, with 9 bases lining up with TRBD1. The junction had 8 bases not matched to a gene; V was cut back by 4 bases and J by 10 bases. The CDR3 contains 13 residues. The germline gives CDR1 SGHDT, CDR2 YYEEEE. The CDR3 DNA reads as TGTGCCAGCAGCCCGGGGACAGGGAGGGACCAGTACTTC. Encoded protein: CASSPGTGRDQYF.